This TCR beta chain was captured by sequencing in a study of vaccination effects on CD4 cells after COVID-19. Study-level results: Healthy vaccinees' vaccine-induced clones included only 1 of 255 cross-reacting with common cold coronaviruses. Late in the post-vaccination period, infection-induced and vaccine-induced clones underwent marked clonal contraction.

Remarks on this clone: Its specificity is unknown. Other DNA sequences in the same sample also yield this CDR3.

The CDR3 length is 15 residues. V dropped 4 bases and J dropped 4; count of bases not matched to a gene: 3. Per the germline V gene, CDR1 is SGHTA and CDR2 is FQGTGA. Antigen-specific CD4+ T cell clonotypes were called by their expansion after viral peptide-pool culture in ViraFEST. With more than nine days of culture completed, CD4+ T cells were isolated. Everyone in the study got two shots of either the BNT162b2 or mRNA-1273 vaccine. Having tested negative for nucleocapsid antibodies, the vaccine recipients showed no prior SARS-CoV-2 infection. Fresh IL-2-containing medium replaced half the medium on days 3 and 7. Sequenced by immunoSEQ multiplex PCR; TCRdb stores in-frame clones only, minus some. This table holds approximately 70,000 clones, about 80% found once.

The sample consisted of CD4+ T cells from PBMCs cultured with HCoV-229E spike peptides, taken after COVID-19 vaccination. This chain uses TRBV7-3 with TRBJ2-3, with 12 bases matching TRBD1. The source of this sequence is a human donor who received a COVID-19 vaccine. DNA of the CDR3: TGTGCCAGCAGCTCGGGACAGGGGGCCTCAGATACGCAGTATTTT. Translation: CASSSGQGASDTQYF.